What follows is one TCR beta chain and its context. In the source study's methods: Counts of nucleated cells, estimated from reference gene primer amplification, were obtained. Sequencing used immunoSEQ multiplex PCR; TCRdb keeps in-frame clones, though not all of them. That table is the source of V, J and clone size, and D and trimming were worked out from the DNA. Of 350,000 or so clones in the sample, nearly 90% were seen once. This sample stems from a study of blood T cell repertoires in COVID-19. Study background: T cells, B-cell-depleted T cells, or PBMCs provided the cDNA or gDNA that served as material.

This CDR3 contains 15 residues. The ends lost 4 bases at V and 3 bases at J; junction bases unmatched: 2. The germline CDR1 and CDR2 sequences are LGHNA and YSLEER. The sequencing sample was made of peripheral blood. The chain links TRBV4-3 to TRBJ2-1; 11 nucleotides line up with TRBD2. This TCR derives from a man between 18 and 29 years old with active or convalescent COVID-19. Written as DNA, the CDR3 is TGCGCCAGCAGCCCTAGCGGGGGGAGCTACAATGAGCAGTTCTTC. Translation gives CASSPSGGSYNEQFF.